Listed here are 19 T cell receptor beta chains from one sample, sequenced in a study of cytomegalovirus exposure and HLA in healthy donors. PCR was performed using 60 Vbeta and 13 Jbeta primers. Profiled with immunoSEQ multiplex PCR; TCRdb holds only in-frame clones, not every one. The data contain approximately 180,000 clones, 77% of them seen just once; the ten biggest clones take up 3% to 4.5%. Source material: PBMCs. These TCRs come from a woman in her sixties or seventies in good health and CMV-seropositive.

The chain carries TRBV19 and TRBJ2-2; D gene uncertain. The CDR3 is 15 amino acids. The germline V and J ends were trimmed by 1 base and 4 bases, with 10 bases remaining between them. Germline V gene sequence: CDR1 LNHDA, CDR2 SQIVND (reference sequence). CDR3 residues: CASSIVAQATGELFF. CDR3 coding DNA: TGTGCCAGTAGTATAGTAGCTCAAGCCACCGGGGAGCTGTTTTTT.

This clone came up a few times. J is TRBJ2-6 and V is TRBV5-6; D possibly corresponds to TRBD1 (5 bases). This CDR3 spans 17 amino acids. Deletions cut 4 bases from V and 0 bases from J, with 14 bases between. Germline V lookup: CDR1 SGHDT, CDR2 YYEEEE. CDR3 protein: CASSPDSPYSGANVLTF. The CDR3 DNA reads as TGTGCCAGCAGCCCAGACAGTCCGTACTCTGGGGCCAACGTCCTGACTTTC.

The genes are TRBV7-9 and TRBJ1-1, with TRBD1 as a possible D gene (6 bases). Trimming cost V 5 bases and J 7 bases, with 14 bases left between them. The CDR3 is made up of 13 amino acids. Germline V lookup: CDR1 SEHNR, CDR2 FQNEAQ (reference sequence). CDR3 nucleotide sequence: TGTGCCAGCAGCGGACTGAGGGGGGGTGAAGCTTTCTTT. This codes for CASSGLRGGEAFF.

The chain is built from TRBV7-3 and TRBJ2-3; weak D call: TRBD2 (6 bases). Germline V gives CDR1 SGHTA, CDR2 FQGTGA. V was trimmed by 4 bases and J by 8 bases, leaving 16 bases between them. The CDR3 runs to 14 residues. The CDR3: CASSSTYGGGTQYF. The CDR3 coding sequence is TGTGCCAGCAGCTCCACGTACGGGGGAGGTACGCAGTATTTT.

A few counts support this clone. The V and J genes are TRBV29-1 and TRBJ2-5, with 9 bases aligning to TRBD2. Unmatched junction bases numbered 4, after V lost 6 bases and J lost 2 bases. Per the germline V gene, CDR1 is SQVTM and CDR2 is ANQGSEA. This CDR3 comprises 13 residues. This CDR3 reads CSVLTSGQETQYF. The CDR3 nucleotides are TGCAGCGTCCTGACTAGCGGACAAGAGACCCAGTACTTC.

This clone was seen only once. V is TRBV18 and J is TRBJ1-5; 7 nucleotides line up with TRBD1. Germline CDR1 is KGHSH and CDR2 is LQKENI. This CDR3 comprises 18 residues. V was clipped by 2 bases and J by 6 bases; unmatched bases: 16. CDR3 sequence: CASSPTGMTGTLSQPQHF. DNA of the CDR3: TGTGCCAGCTCACCAACCGGAATGACAGGGACTCTGAGTCAGCCCCAGCATTTT.

The chain is built from TRBV6-1 and TRBJ1-2, with 9 nucleotides matching TRBD1. The ends lost 8 bases at V and 4 bases at J; junction bases unmatched: 11. This CDR3 region has 15 residues. Germline V CDR1 and CDR2: MNHNS, SASEGT. The CDR3 loop is CASVIPGQGPYGYTF. CDR3 nucleotide sequence: TGTGCCAGCGTTATTCCGGGACAGGGTCCCTATGGCTACACCTTC.

A few counts support this clone. This chain uses TRBV6-4 with TRBJ1-2, with TRBD1 identical over 11 bases. J lost 7 bases, V lost 7 bases, and 11 bases had no gene match. The germline V gene has CDR1 MRHNA and CDR2 SNTAGT. The CDR3 loop spans 15 amino acids. The CDR3 DNA reads as TGTGCCAGCATAAGGACAGGGGGCGCCGTGGGTGGCTACACCTTC. Protein sequence: CASIRTGGAVGGYTF.

The rearrangement joins TRBV4-3 to TRBJ2-1; 11 positions match TRBD1. The germline gives CDR1 LGHNA, CDR2 YSLEER. The V segment lost 3 bases and the J segment 7 bases; nucleotides outside the gene matches: 5. The CDR3 totals 15 residues. The CDR3 nucleotides are TGCGCCAGCAGCCAGGGGGGACAGGGGGGTAATGAGCAGTTCTTC. Encoded protein: CASSQGGQGGNEQFF.

The genes are TRBV5-1 and TRBJ2-1; possibly TRBD2 for D (6 bases). In germline, CDR1 is SGHRS, CDR2 YFSETQ. The V gene lost 2 bases and the J gene lost 0 bases, with 9 bases spanning the gap. The CDR3 sequence is 15 residues long. CDR3 sequence (DNA): TGCGCCAGCAGCTTTGGGACTGGCTCCTACAATGAGCAGTTCTTC. The encoded protein is CASSFGTGSYNEQFF.

This clone turned up a few times. The chain couples TRBV5-1 to TRBJ2-7, with 7 bases identical to TRBD1. V shed 4 bases, J shed 5 bases, and the junction held 9 bases outside the gene matches. The CDR3 sequence is 14 residues long. Germline V gene data show CDR1 as SGHRS and CDR2 as YFSETQ. CDR3 residues: CASSLETGSHEQYF. The CDR3 DNA reads TGCGCCAGCAGCCTAGAGACAGGGTCCCACGAGCAGTACTTC. The full variable domain, rest sourced from reference TRBV5-1 and TRBJ2-7, is KAGVTQTPRYLIKTRGQQVTLSCSPISGHRSVSWYQQTPGQGLQFLFEYFSETQRNKGNFPGRFSGRQFSNSRSEMNVSTLELGDSALYLCASSLETGSHEQYFGPGTRLTVT.

The chain links TRBV7-2 to TRBJ2-1; D remains ambiguous. V was shortened by 2 bases and J by 5 bases, with 7 bases between the two germline ends. Per germline, CDR1 SGHTA and CDR2 FQGNSA. The CDR3 is 13 amino acids. The CDR3 region is CASSLPVNNEQFF. The CDR3 nucleotides read TGTGCCAGCAGCTTACCGGTGAACAATGAGCAGTTCTTC.

This clone was counted once. The chain carries TRBV7-2 and TRBJ1-5; maybe TRBD1 (6 bases). Germline V CDR1 and CDR2: SGHTA, FQGNSA. The V end was cut by 5 bases, the J end by 7 bases, with 24 bases between. The CDR3 totals 17 residues. This CDR3 is CASSPQGRGGVGQPQHF. CDR3 sequence (DNA): TGTGCCAGCAGCCCACAGGGCCGAGGAGGAGTAGGGCAGCCCCAGCATTTT.

The rearrangement joins TRBV7-2 to TRBJ1-5; 10 positions agree with TRBD1. J lost 3 bases, V lost 5 bases, and 7 bases had no gene match. Germline V CDR1 and CDR2: SGHTA, FQGNSA. CDR3 size: 16 residues. Here the CDR3 reads CASSQGTGVYNQPQHF. The DNA for the CDR3 is TGTGCCAGCAGCCAAGGGACAGGGGTCTACAATCAGCCCCAGCATTTT.

The rearrangement uses TRBV27 and TRBJ1-6; possible D gene TRBD1, 5 bases. Trimming took off 3 bases at V and 8 bases at J, with 11 bases between the two ends. The CDR3 runs 14 residues. Germline-derived CDR1 and CDR2 are MNHEY and SMNVEV (reference sequence). CDR3 DNA: TGTGCCAGCAGTTTGGGGGGGGATTATTCACCCCTCCACTTT. Translating it yields CASSLGGDYSPLHF.

This chain joins TRBV5-1 and TRBJ2-3; no reliable D call. The V gene's germline CDR1 is SGHRS and CDR2 YFSETQ. Trimming took off 0 bases at V and 3 bases at J, with 11 bases between the two ends. CDR3 length: 15 residues. The CDR3 region is CASSLDQPATDTQYF. Here the CDR3 DNA reads TGCGCCAGCAGCTTGGACCAACCCGCGACAGATACGCAGTATTTT. Full variable domain (missing parts from reference TRBV5-1 and TRBJ2-3): KAGVTQTPRYLIKTRGQQVTLSCSPISGHRSVSWYQQTPGQGLQFLFEYFSETQRNKGNFPGRFSGRQFSNSRSEMNVSTLELGDSALYLCASSLDQPATDTQYFGPGTRLTVL.

The rearrangement joins TRBV30 to TRBJ2-7, with 7 bases that match TRBD2. In germline, CDR1 is GTSNPN, CDR2 SVGIG (reference sequence). J gave up 3 bases and V 1 base, and 9 bases lay outside the gene matches. CDR3 length equals 15 residues. CDR3 in amino acids: CAWSGGGGAYYEQYF. The CDR3 DNA sequence: TGTGCCTGGAGTGGGGGGGGAGGGGCATACTACGAGCAGTACTTC.

V and J are TRBV7-7 and TRBJ2-1; 16 bases are shared with TRBD2. CDR3 length: 18 amino acids. Germline values: CDR1 SSHAT, CDR2 FNYEAQ (reference sequence). Trimming removed 4 bases from V and 9 bases from J; junction bases left unmatched: 12. This CDR3 is CASSSSIPGLAGGGEQFF. DNA for the CDR3: TGTGCCAGCAGCTCGTCGATTCCGGGACTAGCGGGGGGGGGTGAGCAGTTCTTC.

This clone appeared a single time. The V gene is TRBV11-2, the J gene TRBJ1-3; D possibly corresponds to TRBD1 (6 bases). Per the germline V gene, CDR1 is SGHAT and CDR2 is FQNNGV. The V end lost 4 bases, the J end lost 2 bases, and 9 bases lay between the germline ends. This CDR3 is built from 14 residues. CDR3 nucleotides: TGTGCCAGCAGCTACGGACAGACTGGAAACACCATATATTTT. Its protein is CASSYGQTGNTIYF.